This section outlines one T cell receptor (beta chain) sequence together with its context. The antigen is not known. Germline V gene data show CDR1 as MNHEY and CDR2 as SVGAGI. The CDR3 sequence is 15 residues long. After removal of 0 bases from V and 6 bases from J, the junction contained 6 bases not matched to a gene. The data were obtained in a study of shared clonotypes between healthy human individuals. Overall study results and limits: Relative to their counterparts shared across all four donors, non-shared clonotypes exhibited diminished generation probabilities. A handful of donors showed sharing of roughly 5% of naive CD4 clonotypes. Enrolling few donors narrowed the genetic and exposure-history diversity that was represented.

Method: immunoSEQ multiplex PCR; TCRdb's copy keeps in-frame clones and lacks some. Here the sample spans about 1 million clones, around four fifths being singletons. The chain uses TRBV6-5 and TRBJ1-2; 8 bases match TRBD1. Sequencing was done on a sample of memory CD4+ T cells sorted from blood. The subset was: CD45RA-negative fraction. The clonotype comes from a man aged 18 to 30 in good health. The CDR3 bases are TGTGCCAGCAGTTACTCCCCGGACAGGGCTAATGGCTACACCTTC. It yields the protein CASSYSPDRANGYTF.